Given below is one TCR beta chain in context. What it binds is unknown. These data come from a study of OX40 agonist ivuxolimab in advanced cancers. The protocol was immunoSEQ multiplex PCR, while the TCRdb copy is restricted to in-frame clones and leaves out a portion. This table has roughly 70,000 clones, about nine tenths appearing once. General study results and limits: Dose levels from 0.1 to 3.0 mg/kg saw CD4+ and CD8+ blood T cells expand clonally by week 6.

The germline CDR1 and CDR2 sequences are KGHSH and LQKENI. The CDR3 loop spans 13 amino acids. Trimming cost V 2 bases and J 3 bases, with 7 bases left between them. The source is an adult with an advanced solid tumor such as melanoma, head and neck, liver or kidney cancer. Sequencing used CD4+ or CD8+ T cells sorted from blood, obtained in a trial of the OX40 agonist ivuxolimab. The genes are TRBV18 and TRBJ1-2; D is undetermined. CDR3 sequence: CASSPGSDYGYTF. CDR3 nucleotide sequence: TGTGCCAGCTCACCAGGGTCGGACTATGGCTACACCTTC.